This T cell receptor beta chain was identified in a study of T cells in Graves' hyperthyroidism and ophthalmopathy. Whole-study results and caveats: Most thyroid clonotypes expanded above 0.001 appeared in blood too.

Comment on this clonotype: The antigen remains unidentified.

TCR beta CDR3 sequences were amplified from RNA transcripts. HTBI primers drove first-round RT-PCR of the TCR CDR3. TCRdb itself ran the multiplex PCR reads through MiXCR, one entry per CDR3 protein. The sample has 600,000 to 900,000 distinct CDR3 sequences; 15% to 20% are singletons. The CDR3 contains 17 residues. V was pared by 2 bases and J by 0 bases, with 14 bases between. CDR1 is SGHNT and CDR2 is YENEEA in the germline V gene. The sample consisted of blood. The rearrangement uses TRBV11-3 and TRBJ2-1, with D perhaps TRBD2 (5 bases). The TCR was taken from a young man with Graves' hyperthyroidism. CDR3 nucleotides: TGTGCCAGCAGCTTATTGTACATAGCGAGCTCCTACAATGAGCAGTTCTTC. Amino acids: CASSLLYIASSYNEQFF.